These 15 T cell receptor beta chains share one sample of origin, sequenced in a study of T cell responses to AZD1222 COVID-19 vaccine. The method was immunoSEQ multiplex PCR; TCRdb's version includes in-frame clones alone and lacks a portion of them. The sample includes approximately 120,000 clones, 75% to 90% of them seen just once. This sample comprised peripheral blood, obtained 28 days after the second AZD1222 dose. Every receptor here comes from an adult who received the AZD1222 COVID-19 vaccine.

The chain carries TRBV5-1 and TRBJ2-1; 10 nucleotides match TRBD2. Trimming removed 0 bases from V and 5 bases from J; junction bases left unmatched: 2. Germline V gives CDR1 SGHRS, CDR2 YFSETQ. The CDR3 runs 15 residues. CDR3 in DNA: TGCGCCAGCAGCTTGGGGACTAGCGGTAACAATGAGCAGTTCTTC. Protein product: CASSLGTSGNNEQFF.

This chain connects TRBV18 to TRBJ2-7, with 11 bases aligning to TRBD1. J gave up 2 bases and V 6 bases, and 9 bases lay outside the gene matches. CDR1 KGHSH and CDR2 LQKENI come from the germline V gene. This CDR3 contains 16 residues. CDR3 coding DNA: TGTGCCAGCTCGCAACTACCGGGACAGGGGGCCTACGAGCAGTACTTC. Protein product: CASSQLPGQGAYEQYF. The full variable domain, in which reference TRBV18 and TRBJ2-7 provide the parts outside the CDR3, is NAGVMQNPRHLVRRRGQEARLRCSPMKGHSHVYWYRQLPEEGLKFMVYLQKENIIDESGMPKERFSAEFPKEGPSILRIQQVVRGDSAAYFCASSQLPGQGAYEQYFGPGTRLTVT.

The CDR3 nucleotides read TGTGCCAGCAGCTCGCGGACTAGCGGGGGGTGGGACACCGGGGAGCTGTTTTTT. Protein product: CASSSRTSGGWDTGELFF. The chain has TRBV11-2 and TRBJ2-2, with 14 bases lining up with TRBD2. The CDR3 spans 18 residues. The junction had 7 bases not matched to a gene; V was cut back by 4 bases and J by 3 bases. Germline CDR1 and CDR2: SGHAT and FQNNGV.

The CDR3 protein is CASSLKTGTGNTIYF. CDR3 sequence (DNA): TGCGCCAGCAGCTTAAAAACAGGGACTGGAAACACCATATATTTT. V and J are TRBV5-1 and TRBJ1-3; possible D gene TRBD1, 6 bases. There are 15 residues in the CDR3. Trimming pared 2 bases from V and 2 bases from J, leaving 11 bases between. The germline gives CDR1 SGHRS, CDR2 YFSETQ.

This clone was counted only a few times. CDR3 DNA: TGTGCCAGCACCTGGGTGCTGACTGAAGCTTTCTTT. It codes for CASTWVLTEAFF. V gene TRBV6-5 combines with J gene TRBJ1-1; no clear D gene. Trimming removed 7 bases at V and 5 bases at J, with 11 bases between. CDR1 MNHEY and CDR2 SVGAGI come from the germline V gene. CDR3 size: 12 residues.

The rearrangement links TRBV19 to TRBJ2-2, with TRBD2 identical over 7 bases. CDR3 length: 15 residues. Germline assignment: CDR1 LNHDA and CDR2 SQIVND (reference sequence). V dropped 5 bases and J dropped 2; count of bases not matched to a gene: 5. CDR3 sequence: CASSGRGENTGELFF. The CDR3 bases are TGTGCCAGTAGTGGACGGGGGGAAAACACCGGGGAGCTGTTTTTT. Full variable domain (rest looked up from reference TRBV19 and TRBJ2-2): DGGITQSPKYLFRKEGQNVTLSCEQNLNHDAMYWYRQDPGQGLRLIYYSQIVNDFQKGDIAEGYSVSREKKESFPLTVTSAQKNPTAFYLCASSGRGENTGELFFGEGSRLTVL.

This clone is a singleton in its sample. The rearrangement uses TRBV7-2 and TRBJ2-6; no definite D call. Trimming removed 1 base at V and 0 bases at J, with 13 bases between. This CDR3 has 18 residues. Germline V lookup: CDR1 SGHTA, CDR2 FQGNSA. The CDR3 loop is CASSLVAGVDSGANVLTF. The DNA for the CDR3 is TGTGCCAGCAGCTTAGTGGCTGGGGTGGACTCTGGGGCCAACGTCCTGACTTTC. Using reference TRBV7-2 and TRBJ2-6 for the parts outside the CDR3, the full variable domain is GAGVSQSPSNKVTEKGKDVELRCDPISGHTALYWYRQSLGQGLEFLIYFQGNSAPDKSGLPSDRFSAERTGGSVSTLTIQRTQQEDSAVYLCASSLVAGVDSGANVLTFGAGSRLTVL.

This rearrangement joins TRBV6-2 or TRBV6-3 to TRBJ2-1; the D is unclear. CDR3 length: 12 amino acids. Germline values: CDR1 MNHEY, CDR2 SVGEGT. The V end lost 2 bases, the J end lost 4 bases, and 3 bases lay between the germline ends. CDR3: CASSYGYNEQFF. CDR3 bases: TGTGCCAGCAGTTACGGATACAATGAGCAGTTCTTC.

CDR3 in DNA: TGTGCCAGCCTCTCGGGCTACTCTGGAAACACCATATATTTT. Its translation: CASLSGYSGNTIYF. This chain connects TRBV6-5 to TRBJ1-3; no reliable D call. Trimming cost V 8 bases and J 0 bases, with 11 bases left between them. Per germline, CDR1 MNHEY and CDR2 SVGAGI. This CDR3 region has 14 residues.

The chain has TRBV28 and TRBJ1-5, with 8 positions matching TRBD1. Germline V gene data show CDR1 as MDHEN and CDR2 as SYDVKM. The V gene end was trimmed by 7 bases and the J gene end by 6 bases; junction bases not matched to a gene: 5. The CDR3 consists of 13 residues. In DNA, the CDR3 is TGTGCCAGCAACCGGGACAGGACTCAGCCCCAGCATTTT. It is translated as CASNRDRTQPQHF.

The chain recombines TRBV4-1 with TRBJ2-3; weak D call: TRBD1 (6 bases). Germline V gene lookup returns CDR1 MGHRA and CDR2 YSYEKL. The germline V and J ends were trimmed by 1 base and 5 bases, with 16 bases remaining between them. The CDR3 spans 16 residues. The CDR3: CASSQVSGQTLDTQYF. The CDR3 DNA reads TGCGCCAGCAGCCAAGTTTCCGGACAGACCCTAGATACGCAGTATTTT.

The CDR3 loop is CASSLWGELGYTF. CDR3 DNA sequence: TGTGCCAGCAGTTTGTGGGGGGAGCTGGGCTACACCTTC. The chain recombines TRBV28 with TRBJ1-2; the D gene is possibly TRBD1 (5 bases). The germline gives CDR1 MDHEN, CDR2 SYDVKM. Deletions cut 3 bases from V and 8 bases from J, with 13 bases between. CDR3 length: 13 residues.

The chain has TRBV29-1 and TRBJ1-1, with D uncertain. The germline CDR1 and CDR2 sequences are SQVTM and ANQGSEA. The CDR3 extends over 11 amino acids. V lost 7 bases and J lost 5, with 11 bases in between. CDR3 bases: TGCAGCGCCCGGGAAGGAACTGAAGCTTTCTTT. Translated, it gives CSAREGTEAFF.

This chain joins TRBV19 and TRBJ1-2; 9 bases are shared with TRBD1. The CDR3 extends over 15 amino acids. With 7 bases clipped from V and 4 bases from J, the junction kept 10 bases outside the gene matches. The germline V gene has CDR1 LNHDA and CDR2 SQIVND (reference sequence). The CDR3: CASTMTGTGSYGYTF. The CDR3 region has the DNA TGTGCCAGTACCATGACCGGGACAGGGTCCTATGGCTACACCTTC.

The chain is built from TRBV5-1 and TRBJ2-7; D might be TRBD1 (7 bases). The CDR3 spans 14 residues. Trimming pared 4 bases from V and 9 bases from J, leaving 20 bases between. The germline V gene encodes CDR1 SGHRS and CDR2 YFSETQ. This CDR3 is CASSPGVGDRGQYF. In DNA, the CDR3 is TGCGCCAGCAGCCCGGGGGTTGGGGACAGAGGGCAGTACTTC.